This T cell receptor beta chain was recovered during a study of neurological immune-mediated disorders. This CDR3 region has 16 residues. CDR1 and CDR2 (germline): KGHSH, LQKENI. The ends lost 0 bases at V and 3 bases at J; junction bases unmatched: 3. The authors obtained over 200 million TCR-beta sequences from 15-18 subjects per sequencing run. MiXCR, run by TCRdb on the 5' RACE reads, gives a single entry per CDR3 protein. The sample shows about 59,000 distinct CDR3 sequences, 10% to 15% of them seen only once. For the unsorted libraries, 2 million PBMCs stored at -80 C served as input. In this sample, this clonotype turned up many times.

This chain joins TRBV18 and TRBJ2-1; 9 nucleotides line up with TRBD1. The TCR was taken from a woman aged 55-69 years with HTLV-1-associated myelopathy (HAM/TSP). Sequencing was performed on PBMCs. CDR3 DNA sequence: TGTGCCAGCTCACCACCTACAGGGGGCAACTACAATGAGCAGTTCTTC. Protein product: CASSPPTGGNYNEQFF.